The rows below give T cell receptor beta chains drawn from one sample of a study of shared T cell receptors in the human thymus. Clones were read by immunoSEQ multiplex PCR, and TCRdb kept only the in-frame ones, dropping some. This table has more than 550,000 clones, approximately 89% appearing once. The same specimen was also included in a second study, on human thymus T cells.

Sequenced sample: thymocytes. These receptors were collected from a boy under three years old with a congenital heart defect. The CDR3 runs from the conserved cysteine through the conserved F or W. The order of the fields is CDR3 protein, CDR3 DNA, D gene, clone size, V gene, J gene. D genes are given only for firm matches. Rows may omit the clone size; those that give it use once, few, many or a size class.

CASSVLLAGERDEQFF,TGTGCCAGCAGCGTGTTATTAGCGGGAGAAAGGGATGAGCAGTTCTTC,TRBD2,-,TRBV9,TRBJ2-1
CASSDGTSGKTGELFF,TGCGCCAGCAGTGATGGGACTAGCGGGAAGACCGGGGAGCTGTTTTTT,TRBD2,-,TRBV10-2,TRBJ2-2
CASSQGGEEVTF,TGCGCCAGCAGCCAAGGGGGGGAAGAGGTCACCTTC,-,-,TRBV4-1,TRBJ1-2
CASISSGSGELFF,TGTGCCAGCATCAGTAGCGGGAGCGGGGAGCTGTTTTTT,TRBD2,-,TRBV25-1,TRBJ2-2
CASSPGTRSYEQYF,TGTGCCAGCAGCCCGGGGACTAGATCCTACGAGCAGTACTTC,TRBD2,once,TRBV7-2,TRBJ2-7
CASSLYLHTEAFF,TGTGCCAGCAGCTTATATCTCCACACTGAAGCTTTCTTT,-,-,TRBV7-2,TRBJ1-1
CASSPGETEQYF,TGTGCCAGCTCACCAGGGGAGACCGAGCAGTACTTC,-,once,TRBV18,TRBJ2-7
CASRFRDSTDTQYF,TGTGCCAGCAGGTTCCGGGATAGCACAGATACGCAGTATTTT,-,-,TRBV28,TRBJ2-3
CASSKKPNRDRGPYEQYF,TGTGCCAGCAGCAAAAAACCCAACCGGGACAGGGGGCCCTACGAGCAGTACTTC,TRBD1,-,TRBV9,TRBJ2-7
CASSTTRTSGANVLTF,TGTGCCAGCAGTACTACAAGAACTTCTGGGGCCAACGTCCTGACTTTC,-,-,TRBV6-6,TRBJ2-6
CASSNGTAFRSGANVLTF,TGCGCCAGCAGCAACGGGACAGCCTTTCGCTCTGGGGCCAACGTCCTGACTTTC,TRBD1,-,TRBV5-1,TRBJ2-6
CASSFTFSSYEQYF,TGTGCCAGCAGTTTCACTTTTAGCTCCTACGAGCAGTACTTC,-,-,TRBV27,TRBJ2-7
CASSLAGQQPQHF,TGTGCCAGCAGTTTAGCCGGACAGCAGCCCCAGCATTTT,-,-,TRBV27,TRBJ1-5
CASSLSSPDTEAFF,TGTGCCAGCAGCTTATCGTCGCCGGACACTGAAGCTTTCTTT,-,-,TRBV11-2,TRBJ1-1
CSVEEQKEGNTIYF,TGCAGCGTTGAAGAACAAAAAGAAGGAAACACCATATATTTT,-,-,TRBV29-1,TRBJ1-3
CASRIKGQANTEAFF,TGTGCCAGCAGAATCAAGGGACAGGCGAACACTGAAGCTTTCTTT,TRBD1,-,TRBV5-6,TRBJ1-1
CASNDSGGAGTGELFF,TGTGCCAGCAATGATAGCGGGGGGGCGGGGACCGGGGAGCTGTTTTTT,TRBD2,-,TRBV6-1,TRBJ2-2